Described below is a single TCR beta chain sequence and its context. Its target is not known. The CDR3 sequence is 15 residues long. Germline assignment: CDR1 SNHLY and CDR2 FYNNEI. For the second PCR, which ran for roughly 6 to 12 cycles, a sample-barcoded 5' primer and a J-beta primer mix were used. Using its own MiXCR run on the 5' RACE reads, TCRdb lists one record per CDR3 protein. The sample includes about 800,000 distinct CDR3 sequences, roughly 25% of them seen just once. The sample originates from a study of blood T cells in healthy people across ages. Findings and caveats of the study: Long-lived and aged donors differed, with more naive CD4+ cells and higher diversity in the long-lived. Older age went with lower TCR beta diversity per million T cells, in a roughly linear way.

The sample was also linked to a second study, of T cells of mothers and their children. This second report adds: The study obtained over 8.5 million TCR beta CDR3 reads per mother and a few million per child. Related pairs of mothers and children showed slightly higher, non-significant overlap versus unrelated pairs.

Sequenced sample: blood. This TCR derives from a boy aged 5-17 years in good health. The chain has TRBV2 and TRBJ2-5; D may be TRBD1 (6 bases). The end of the DNA aligns better with TRBJ2-7, so the J call may be wrong. The DNA of the CDR3 is TGTGCCAGCAGTACACCGGGACAAAGGGTCTACGAGCAGTACTTC. Encoded protein: CASSTPGQRVYEQYF.